This T cell receptor (beta chain) came from a study of technical replicates of blood from several donors. The length of the CDR3 is 21 residues. Germline V lookup: CDR1 MGHRA, CDR2 YSYEKL. Trimming removed 0 bases at V and 0 bases at J, with 24 bases between. Profiling relied on immunoSEQ multiplex PCR, and the TCRdb table lists in-frame clones only, not all of them. The sample consists of roughly 100,000 clones, 90% to 96% of them appearing once. This clonotype was sampled from a human donor in good health. The chain joins TRBV4-1 to TRBJ1-5; possible D gene TRBD1, 5 bases. The material sequenced was T cells isolated from PBMCs. CDR3 in DNA: TGCGCCAGCAGCCAAGAGATGCTAGGGGAATTTGGGCTTTATAGCAATCAGCCCCAGCATTTT. It specifies CASSQEMLGEFGLYSNQPQHF.